A selection of T cell receptor beta chains follows, all from one sample in a study of OX40 agonist ivuxolimab in advanced cancers. Some clones are missing from TCRdb's copy, which holds only in-frame ones; the method was immunoSEQ multiplex PCR. This sample yields more than 100,000 clones, of which 93% are seen a single time; approximately 0.93% belongs to the top ten. The specimen was CD4+ or CD8+ T cells sorted from blood, collected in a trial of the OX40 agonist ivuxolimab. These receptors were collected from an adult with an advanced solid tumor such as melanoma, head and neck, liver or kidney cancer. CDR3s include the opening cysteine and the closing phenylalanine or tryptophan. A D gene is named only where the DNA matches it firmly. The size field is filled for only some rows; it gives once, few, many or a size class.

J,size,D,V,CDR3,DNA
TRBJ2-7,-,TRBD2,TRBV4-1,CASSQVSASGTYEQYF,TGCGCCAGCAGCCAAGTCTCCGCTAGCGGCACCTACGAGCAGTACTTC
TRBJ2-7,once,-,TRBV27,CASSRPDTYLSYEQYF,TGTGCCAGCAGTCGCCCGGACACATACCTCTCCTACGAGCAGTACTTC
TRBJ2-1,-,TRBD2,TRBV2,CASRSFSGGNEQFF,TGTGCCAGCAGGAGTTTTAGCGGGGGCAATGAGCAGTTCTTC
TRBJ2-3,-,-,TRBV4-2,CASSQAPNTDTQYF,TGTGCCAGCAGCCAGGCCCCTAACACAGATACGCAGTATTTT
TRBJ2-3,-,-,TRBV5-6,CASSLGRSSTDTQYF,TGTGCCAGCAGCTTGGGAAGGAGTAGCACAGATACGCAGTATTTT
TRBJ2-3,-,-,TRBV2,CASSGSRTGTDTQYF,TGTGCCAGCAGTGGGTCCAGAACGGGAACAGATACGCAGTATTTT
TRBJ2-7,-,-,TRBV6-7,CASSYNPPRDPRGNEQYF,TGTGCCAGCAGTTACAACCCCCCCCGGGACCCCAGGGGTAACGAGCAGTACTTC
TRBJ1-1,-,TRBD1,TRBV19,CATRRGLNTEAFF,TGTGCCACCAGAAGGGGGCTGAACACTGAAGCTTTCTTT
TRBJ2-3,-,-,TRBV7-9,CASSLDGRTDTQYF,TGTGCCAGCAGCTTGGACGGCCGCACAGATACGCAGTATTTT
TRBJ1-1,-,TRBD1,TRBV10-3,CAISDQGGTEAFF,TGTGCCATCAGTGATCAGGGGGGCACTGAAGCTTTCTTT
TRBJ1-1,few,TRBD1,TRBV5-1,CASSFGSGRGDTEAFF,TGCGCCAGCAGCTTCGGCTCGGGCAGGGGGGACACTGAAGCTTTCTTT
TRBJ1-5,-,TRBD1,TRBV5-8,CASRPIRTGGNQPQHF,TGTGCCAGCAGGCCTATCAGGACAGGGGGCAACCAGCCCCAGCATTTT
TRBJ2-1,-,TRBD1,TRBV5-5,CASSTGQGAWEQFF,TGTGCCAGCTCGACGGGACAGGGGGCTTGGGAGCAGTTCTTC
TRBJ1-3,-,-,TRBV7-3,CASSAPGGNTIYF,TGTGCCAGCAGCGCCCCGGGGGGAAACACCATATATTTT
TRBJ2-3,-,-,TRBV7-2,CASSPGTPTPADTQYF,TGTGCCAGCAGCCCAGGGACACCAACCCCGGCAGATACGCAGTATTTT
TRBJ2-7,-,-,TRBV10-3,CAIAVGASEQYF,TGTGCCATCGCGGTCGGCGCGAGCGAGCAGTACTTC
TRBJ1-1,-,-,TRBV11-3,CASSQNTEAFF,TGTGCCAGCAGCCAGAACACTGAAGCTTTCTTT
TRBJ2-2,-,-,TRBV6-1,CASSRDNTGELFF,TGTGCCAGCAGTCGCGACAACACCGGGGAGCTGTTTTTT
TRBJ1-1,once,-,TRBV25-1,CASSEIQGWGTEAFF,TGTGCCAGCAGTGAAATTCAGGGTTGGGGCACTGAAGCTTTCTTT
TRBJ1-3,-,TRBD1,TRBV5-4,CASSLALGQGDTIYF,TGTGCCAGCAGCTTGGCCCTAGGACAGGGCGACACCATATATTTT
TRBJ1-5,-,-,TRBV4-3,CASSFAAGDQPQHF,TGCGCCAGCAGCTTCGCAGCAGGGGATCAGCCCCAGCATTTT
TRBJ2-1,-,-,TRBV7-9,CASSLWLASTYNEQFF,TGTGCCAGCAGCTTATGGCTAGCGAGTACCTACAATGAGCAGTTCTTC
TRBJ2-3,-,-,TRBV27,CASSLLARTSGTDTQYF,TGTGCCAGCAGTTTATTAGCCCGTACATCGGGCACAGATACGCAGTATTTT
TRBJ1-1,-,-,TRBV5-4,CASSLDRNTEAFF,TGTGCCAGCAGCTTGGACAGAAACACTGAAGCTTTCTTT
TRBJ2-7,-,TRBD1,TRBV7-2,CASSPGTGSYEQYF,TGTGCCAGCAGCCCCGGGACAGGGTCTTACGAGCAGTACTTC
TRBJ1-2,-,-,TRBV5-4,CASSLGGRGYTF,TGTGCCAGCAGTTTGGGGGGTCGGGGCTACACCTTC
TRBJ2-3,-,-,TRBV7-2,CASSLLGHPTDTQYF,TGTGCCAGCAGCCTTCTGGGACACCCCACAGATACGCAGTATTTT
TRBJ1-2,-,-,TRBV18,CASSPPGQLNNYGYTF,TGTGCCAGCTCACCCCCTGGGCAGCTTAATAACTATGGCTACACCTTC
TRBJ1-1,few,-,TRBV5-1,CASSSTLDEAFF,TGCGCCAGCAGCTCAACTTTAGACGAAGCTTTCTTT
TRBJ1-5,-,-,TRBV28,CASTGQPTWQPQHF,TGTGCCAGCACCGGACAGCCGACCTGGCAGCCCCAGCATTTT
TRBJ2-7,once,-,TRBV7-9,CASSLAGSLSYEQYF,TGTGCCAGCAGCTTAGCGGGGTCGCTTTCCTACGAGCAGTACTTC
TRBJ2-2,-,-,TRBV30,CAWTRGVSGELFF,TGTGCCTGGACTCGAGGGGTTTCCGGGGAGCTGTTTTTT
TRBJ1-4,-,-,TRBV27,CASSLNREKLFF,TGTGCCAGCAGTCTAAACCGGGAAAAACTGTTTTTT
TRBJ2-3,-,TRBD2,TRBV4-3,CASSQDKAGGADTQYF,TGCGCCAGCAGCCAAGATAAAGCGGGAGGGGCAGATACGCAGTATTTT
TRBJ1-5,once,-,TRBV6-6,CASSYSPGTQPQHF,TGTGCCAGCAGTTACTCGCCGGGGACCCAGCCCCAGCATTTT
TRBJ2-2,-,-,TRBV11-2,CASSLALAYTGELFF,TGTGCCAGCAGCTTAGCGCTAGCGTATACCGGGGAGCTGTTTTTT
TRBJ1-3,once,-,TRBV6-5,CASRNDRSPGNTIYF,TGTGCCAGCAGAAACGACAGGTCCCCTGGAAACACCATATATTTT
TRBJ1-5,-,-,TRBV5-4,CASSVGGPGLSNQPQHF,TGTGCCAGCAGCGTGGGGGGCCCGGGACTAAGCAATCAGCCCCAGCATTTT
TRBJ2-5,once,-,TRBV7-9,CASSYPPAQETQYF,TGTGCCAGCAGCTACCCGCCGGCCCAAGAGACCCAGTACTTC
TRBJ1-2,-,-,TRBV11-3,CASSKDNGYGYTF,TGTGCCAGCAGCAAGGACAACGGCTATGGCTACACCTTC
TRBJ2-7,-,-,TRBV14,CASSQDVSPGYSYEQYF,TGTGCCAGCAGCCAAGATGTTTCGCCAGGTTATTCCTACGAGCAGTACTTC
TRBJ2-1,-,TRBD2,TRBV6-1,CASSASGTQEQFF,TGTGCCAGCAGTGCCAGCGGGACCCAAGAGCAGTTCTTC
TRBJ2-7,-,-,TRBV6-6,CASSYGYSYEQYF,TGTGCCAGCAGTTACGGGTATTCCTACGAGCAGTACTTC
TRBJ2-7,-,-,TRBV7-2,CASSPRTSSYEQYF,TGTGCCAGCAGCCCTCGGACTTCCTCCTACGAGCAGTACTTC
TRBJ2-3,-,TRBD2,TRBV6-5,CASTRLAGDTDTQYF,TGTGCCAGCACCCGGCTAGCGGGGGACACAGATACGCAGTATTTT
TRBJ1-5,-,-,TRBV10-3,CAIGTDDQPQHF,TGTGCCATCGGGACGGACGATCAGCCCCAGCATTTT
TRBJ2-2,-,-,TRBV19,CASSRTGRTGELFF,TGCGCCAGTAGCCGGACTGGACGAACCGGGGAGCTGTTTTTT
TRBJ2-6,-,-,TRBV19,CASSKTVAFSGANVLTF,TGTGCCAGTAGTAAGACAGTTGCCTTCTCTGGGGCCAACGTCCTGACTTTC
TRBJ1-4,-,-,TRBV6-1,CASSGSQYEKLFF,TGTGCCAGCAGCGGGAGCCAGTATGAAAAACTGTTTTTT
TRBJ2-2,once,-,TRBV15,CATSKGDRPANTGELFF,TGTGCCACCAGCAAGGGGGATAGGCCCGCGAACACCGGGGAGCTGTTTTTT